This passage covers 26 T cell receptor beta chains from one sample sequenced in a study of OX40 agonist ivuxolimab in advanced cancers. Produced via immunoSEQ multiplex PCR; TCRdb's table is partial and in-frame only. The table lists 77,000 or so clones, roughly 78% of them singletons, with roughly 4.9% in the top ten. Material: CD4+ or CD8+ T cells sorted from blood, obtained in a trial of the OX40 agonist ivuxolimab. The receptors originated from an adult with an advanced solid tumor such as melanoma, head and neck, liver or kidney cancer.

The chain links TRBV7-9 to TRBJ1-5; 8 nucleotides agree with TRBD1. V trimming: 5 bases; J trimming: 2 bases; junction bases outside the gene matches: 8. This CDR3 region has 16 residues. Looked up from germline, CDR1 is SEHNR and CDR2 is FQNEAQ (reference sequence). The CDR3: CASSLHQGAGNQPQHF. The CDR3, as DNA: TGTGCCAGCAGCCTACACCAGGGGGCTGGCAATCAGCCCCAGCATTTT.

The chain recombines TRBV29-1 with TRBJ2-7; tentatively, D is TRBD1 (6 bases). Germline CDR1 and CDR2: SQVTM and ANQGSEA. The CDR3 totals 13 residues. Trimming left V 2 bases short and J 1 base short, with 9 bases between. In nucleotides, the CDR3 is TGCAGCGTTGAATGGGGGCTGTCCTACGAGCAGTACTTC. Translating gives CSVEWGLSYEQYF.

For the CDR3, the DNA is TGTGCCGGATCATATAAAACTGGGGCCAACGTCCTGACTTTC. This encodes CAGSYKTGANVLTF. This sequence joins TRBV2 and TRBJ2-6; the D is unclear. The V gene lost 11 bases and the J gene lost 2 bases, with 13 bases spanning the gap. This CDR3 contains 14 residues. Looked up from germline, CDR1 is SNHLY and CDR2 is FYNNEI.

The chain couples TRBV11-3 to TRBJ2-2; 9 bases align to TRBD1. Trimming at V came to 0 bases and at J to 0 bases, leaving 2 bases not matched to a gene. The germline V gene has CDR1 SGHNT and CDR2 YENEEA. This CDR3 has 17 residues. The CDR3 protein is CASSLDGQGTNTGELFF. In DNA form, the CDR3 reads TGTGCCAGCAGCTTAGACGGACAGGGGACGAACACCGGGGAGCTGTTTTTT.

The chain employs TRBV18 and TRBJ2-6; no clear D gene. Germline V gene sequence: CDR1 KGHSH, CDR2 LQKENI. V was pared by 3 bases and J by 0 bases, with 15 bases between. The CDR3 has 18 residues. The CDR3 is CASSPRVLLSSGANVLTF. Written as DNA, the CDR3 is TGTGCCAGCTCACCGCGTGTACTCCTGAGCTCTGGGGCCAACGTCCTGACTTTC.

This rearrangement joins TRBV5-1 to TRBJ1-1; 9 nucleotides match TRBD1. V lost 4 bases and J lost 2; bases outside the gene matches: 9. The germline V gene encodes CDR1 SGHRS and CDR2 YFSETQ. This CDR3 region has 16 residues. The CDR3 DNA sequence: TGCGCCAGCAGCCAAGCCGGGACAGGGATAAACACTGAAGCTTTCTTT. The encoded protein is CASSQAGTGINTEAFF.

The gene calls are TRBV4-3 and TRBJ1-3; D uncertain. Germline V gives CDR1 LGHNA, CDR2 YSLEER. Trimming removed 0 bases at V and 2 bases at J, with 14 bases between. The CDR3 is 17 residues long. The CDR3 region has the DNA TGCGCCAGCAGCCAAGAACCCCCCCCAAATGCTGGAAACACCATATATTTT. Translation gives CASSQEPPPNAGNTIYF.

This clone occurred a few times. The V and J genes are TRBV19 and TRBJ1-5; no firm D call. Trimming removed 5 bases at V and 4 bases at J, with 12 bases between. Germline loops: CDR1 LNHDA, CDR2 SQIVND (reference sequence). This CDR3 spans 14 amino acids. In DNA, the CDR3 is TGTGCCAGTAGTGATCACAGCTTTAATCAGCCCCAGCATTTT. This translates into CASSDHSFNQPQHF.

In this sample, this clone turned up a few times. This rearrangement joins TRBV7-2 to TRBJ1-3; 7 bases match TRBD1. Trimming took 1 base from V and 4 from J; bases not matched to a gene: 4. The CDR3 consists of 15 residues. From germline, CDR1 is SGHTA and CDR2 FQGNSA. Here the CDR3 DNA reads TGTGCCAGCAGCTTAGTAGGACAGGCCGGAAACACCATATATTTT. It is translated as CASSLVGQAGNTIYF.

This clone was found a few times. V gene TRBV5-4 combines with J gene TRBJ2-5, with 7 nucleotides matching TRBD1. Germline V CDR1 and CDR2: SGHNT, YYREEE (reference sequence). CDR3 length: 12 residues. J lost 5 bases, V lost 4 bases, and 2 bases had no gene match. The CDR3 DNA reads as TGTGCCAGCAGCCTGACAGGGGAGACCCAGTACTTC. It codes for CASSLTGETQYF.

This chain links TRBV2 with TRBJ2-1; 11 bases align to TRBD1. Trimming took 7 bases from V and 4 from J; bases not matched to a gene: 9. The germline gives CDR1 SNHLY, CDR2 FYNNEI. The CDR3 runs 16 residues. For the CDR3, the DNA is TGTGCCAGCAAGGTCGGGACAGGGGGATCTTACAATGAGCAGTTCTTC. It yields the protein CASKVGTGGSYNEQFF.

The rearrangement joins TRBV7-8 to TRBJ1-4; D is unresolved. Germline V gene sequence: CDR1 SGHVS, CDR2 FQNEAQ. V lost 1 base to trimming and J lost 7 bases, with 7 bases between them. The CDR3 consists of 13 residues. CDR3 nucleotides: TGTGCCAGCAGCTTAGATCGGGGTGAAAAACTGTTTTTT. As protein: CASSLDRGEKLFF.

The rearrangement uses TRBV5-6 and TRBJ2-7; 8 nucleotides align to TRBD2. With 4 bases clipped from V and 4 bases from J, the junction kept 7 bases outside the gene matches. The CDR3 contains 14 residues. Per germline, CDR1 SGHDT and CDR2 YYEEEE. CDR3 in DNA: TGTGCCAGCAGCACCCGGACTAGCAGATACGAGCAGTACTTC. This gives the protein CASSTRTSRYEQYF.

The V gene is TRBV2, the J gene TRBJ1-5, with D unresolved. Per the germline V gene, CDR1 is SNHLY and CDR2 is FYNNEI. CDR3 size: 15 residues. Trimming cost V 5 bases and J 0 bases, with 11 bases left between them. CDR3 nucleotides: TGTGCCAGCAGTCCCGACGCGTATAGCAATCAGCCCCAGCATTTT. This codes for CASSPDAYSNQPQHF.

The V and J genes are TRBV30 and TRBJ2-6, with D hard to call. The CDR3 sequence is 15 residues long. From germline, CDR1 is GTSNPN and CDR2 SVGIG (reference sequence). V shed 0 bases and J shed 0 bases, with 6 bases lying between them. The CDR3 region has the DNA TGTGCCTGGAGTGTCGGCAGCTCTGGGGCCAACGTCCTGACTTTC. Its translation is CAWSVGSSGANVLTF. The full variable domain, with the rest looked up from reference TRBV30 and TRBJ2-6, is SQTIHQWPATLVQPVGSPLSLECTVEGTSNPNLYWYRQAAGRGLQLLFYSVGIGQISSEVPQNLSASRPQDRQFILSSKKLLLSDSGFYLCAWSVGSSGANVLTFGAGSRLTVL.

In this sample, this clone turned up a few times. The genes are TRBV10-1 and TRBJ2-1; 10 bases match TRBD2. The V and J ends lost 3 bases and 7 bases, in that order; junction bases with no gene match: 9. CDR3 length: 16 residues. Germline values: CDR1 WNHNN, CDR2 SYGVQD (reference sequence). The CDR3 spells CASSDRSGTSANEQFF. Written as DNA, the CDR3 is TGCGCCAGCAGTGACAGGTCAGGGACTAGCGCAAATGAGCAGTTCTTC.

V is TRBV5-1 and J is TRBJ2-5; TRBD2 might be the D (5 bases). CDR3 size: 14 residues. Germline V lookup: CDR1 SGHRS, CDR2 YFSETQ. Trimming shortened V by 3 bases and J by 5 bases, and 14 bases separated the two germline ends. CDR3 in amino acids: CASSWDPGRETQYF. CDR3 sequence (DNA): TGCGCCAGCAGCTGGGATCCGGGAAGGGAGACCCAGTACTTC.

This clone was seen more than once but under ten times. The J gene is TRBJ1-6, the V gene TRBV6-5, with D possibly TRBD1 on 5 matching bases. Germline values: CDR1 MNHEY, CDR2 SVGAGI. CDR3 length: 15 residues. V lost 5 bases to trimming and J lost 7 bases, with 15 bases between them. The CDR3 bases are TGTGCCAGCAGTCCCCGGGCCGGGGGGAATTCACCCCTCCACTTT. Translating gives CASSPRAGGNSPLHF.

The genes are TRBV6-6 and TRBJ2-3; D is ambiguous. This CDR3 spans 16 amino acids. Trimming stripped 2 bases from V and 2 bases from J, with 14 bases between. The germline CDR1 and CDR2 sequences are MNHNY and SVGAGI (reference sequence). The DNA of the CDR3 is TGTGCCAGCAGTTACCCCGCGACCGAACTCACAGATACGCAGTATTTT. Translation: CASSYPATELTDTQYF.

This clone has a handful of counts. This rearrangement joins TRBV6-5 to TRBJ2-7; 7 nucleotides match TRBD1. V trimming: 8 bases; J trimming: 5 bases; junction bases outside the gene matches: 12. Germline lookup yields CDR1 MNHEY and CDR2 SVGAGI. The CDR3 runs 14 residues. CDR3 amino acids: CASHRKGALNEQYF. CDR3 DNA sequence: TGTGCCAGCCATCGAAAGGGGGCATTAAACGAGCAGTACTTC.

This sequence joins TRBV2 and TRBJ2-1; D is possibly TRBD1 (6 bases). The CDR3 is 15 residues long. Germline V CDR1 and CDR2: SNHLY, FYNNEI. Trimming removed 4 bases at V and 0 bases at J, with 10 bases between. Written as DNA, the CDR3 is TGTGCCAGCAGTGTGGACAGAAGCTCCTACAATGAGCAGTTCTTC. It codes for CASSVDRSSYNEQFF.

The chain is built from TRBV5-5 and TRBJ1-6, with unresolved D. The germline CDR1 and CDR2 sequences are SGHKS and YYEKEE (reference sequence). There are 14 residues in the CDR3. V lost 1 base and J lost 4, with 6 bases in between. The CDR3 nucleotides are TGTGCCAGCAGCTTGCTGGGTTATAATTCACCCCTCCACTTT. Its protein product is CASSLLGYNSPLHF.

This sequence joins TRBV6-5 and TRBJ1-6; weak D call: TRBD1 (6 bases). The CDR3 spans 14 residues. Germline CDR1 reads MNHEY; CDR2 reads SVGAGI. V was trimmed by 6 bases and J by 6 bases, leaving 12 bases between them. The CDR3 bases are TGTGCCAGCAGACCCCGACAGGTTAATTCACCCCTCCACTTT. Its translation: CASRPRQVNSPLHF.

This clone was seen once. This sequence joins TRBV7-9 and TRBJ2-1, with D perhaps TRBD2 (6 bases). CDR3 length: 14 amino acids. Trimming pared 5 bases from V and 3 bases from J, leaving 11 bases between. Germline loops: CDR1 SEHNR, CDR2 FQNEAQ (reference sequence). The CDR3 sequence is CASSPLADYNEQFF. The DNA of the CDR3 is TGTGCCAGCAGCCCTTTAGCGGACTACAATGAGCAGTTCTTC.

This clone has only a few counts. At one boundary the junction diverges from the germline segment, which might be a read error. The chain employs TRBV7-2 and TRBJ1-2; D remains ambiguous. CDR1 SGHTA and CDR2 FQGNSA come from the germline V gene. The CDR3 length is 10 residues. CDR3 DNA: TGTGCCAGCAGCGGTCAGGCCATTATCTTC. Its translation: CASSGQAIIF.

The CDR3 DNA is TGTGCCAGCAGCTCGCCCGGGACAGGGTTCACTGAAGCTTTCTTT. Translated, it gives CASSSPGTGFTEAFF. The chain recombines TRBV28 with TRBJ1-1; 9 bases align to TRBD1. V gave up 6 bases and J gave up 4 bases; unmatched junction bases: 9. Germline V lookup: CDR1 MDHEN, CDR2 SYDVKM. This CDR3 has 15 residues.